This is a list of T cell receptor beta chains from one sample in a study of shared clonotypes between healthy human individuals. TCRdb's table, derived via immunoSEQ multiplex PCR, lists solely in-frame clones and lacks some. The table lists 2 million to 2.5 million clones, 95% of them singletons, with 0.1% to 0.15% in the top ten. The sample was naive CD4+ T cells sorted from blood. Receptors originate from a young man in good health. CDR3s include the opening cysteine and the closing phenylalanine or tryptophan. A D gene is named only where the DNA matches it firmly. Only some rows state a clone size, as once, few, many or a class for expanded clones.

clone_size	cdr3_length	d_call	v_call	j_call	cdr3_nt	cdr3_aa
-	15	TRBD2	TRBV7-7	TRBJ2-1	TGTGCTAGCAGCTCCAGCGGGGGCCGCTACAATGAGCAGTTCTTC	CASSSSGGRYNEQFF
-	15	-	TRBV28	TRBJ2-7	TGTGCCAGCAGTCAAGGGTGGCAGAGGGAGAAGGAGCAGTACTTC	CASSQGWQREKEQYF
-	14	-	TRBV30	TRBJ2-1	TGTGCCTGGAGTGTTCAGCGGCGCTACAATGAGCAGTTCTTC	CAWSVQRRYNEQFF
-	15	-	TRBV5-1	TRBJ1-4	TGCGCCAGCAGCTCCCGTCTCAAGGGGGATGAAAAACTGTTTTTT	CASSSRLKGDEKLFF
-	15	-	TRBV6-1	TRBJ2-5	TGTGCCAGCACTCAAGGGCCCGGGATCGGAGAGACCCAGTACTTC	CASTQGPGIGETQYF
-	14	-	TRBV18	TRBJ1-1	TGTGCCAGCTCACCACCAGCCAGGAACACTGAAGCTTTCTTT	CASSPPARNTEAFF
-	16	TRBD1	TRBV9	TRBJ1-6	TGTGCCAGCAGCCCGGATGGACAGGCGAGGAATTCACCCCTCCACTTT	CASSPDGQARNSPLHF
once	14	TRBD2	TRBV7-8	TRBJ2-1	TGTGCCAGCAGCTTTGGCGGGAGCTACAATGAGCAGTTCTTC	CASSFGGSYNEQFF
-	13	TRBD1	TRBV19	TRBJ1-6	TGTGCCAGTACGGGACAGCTAAATTCACCCCTCCACTTT	CASTGQLNSPLHF
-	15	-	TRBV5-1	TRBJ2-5	TGCGCCAGCAGCTTGTGGGCGGGGAACCAAGAGACCCAGTACTTC	CASSLWAGNQETQYF
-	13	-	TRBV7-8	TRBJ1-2	TGTGCCAGCAGCTCGCAACAGGGCTCCGGCTACACCTTC	CASSSQQGSGYTF
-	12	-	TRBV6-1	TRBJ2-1	TGTGCCAGCAGTGTTAGCCACAATGAGCAGTTCTTC	CASSVSHNEQFF
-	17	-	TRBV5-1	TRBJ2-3	TGCGCCAGCAGCTCCGGGTCTTCGGCTAGCGGCACAGATACGCAGTATTTT	CASSSGSSASGTDTQYF
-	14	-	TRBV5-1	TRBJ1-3	TGCGCCAGCAGCTTGGTCGGCTCTGGAAACACCATATATTTT	CASSLVGSGNTIYF
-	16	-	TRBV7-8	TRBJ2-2	TGTGCCAGCAGCTTAATGGGCTTCGATCTCACCGGGGAGCTGTTTTTT	CASSLMGFDLTGELFF